This T cell receptor (beta chain) was sequenced during a study of T cell responses to AZD1222 COVID-19 vaccine. Trimming pared 6 bases from V and 2 bases from J, leaving 13 bases between. Germline V lookup: CDR1 MDHEN, CDR2 SYDVKM. The CDR3 length is 14 residues. This table comes from immunoSEQ multiplex PCR, and its TCRdb copy is limited to in-frame clones, with some not included. The sample lists around 100,000 clones; 75% to 95% were seen once. The origin of this receptor is an adult in good health. Sequencing was performed on peripheral blood, taken on day 0 of AZD1222 vaccination. The chain combines TRBV28 with TRBJ1-2; D uncertain. The DNA of the CDR3 is TGTGCCAGCAGCCTCGTAATATTCAACTATGGCTACACCTTC. Its translation is CASSLVIFNYGYTF.